This T cell receptor (beta chain) emerged from a study of long-term antiretroviral therapy in people with HIV. Whole-study results and caveats: Against controls, HIV repertoires showed narrower ranges of CDR3 length.

The CDR3 length is 15 residues. V lost 2 bases to trimming and J lost 7 bases, with 21 bases between them. In germline, CDR1 is GTSNPN, CDR2 SVGIG (reference sequence). The libraries were made with immunoSEQ v3.0 at survey level. Sequencing was designed to cover roughly 35,000-50,000 T-cell genomes in each sample. TCRdb's copy holds only in-frame clones and misses some; the assay was immunoSEQ multiplex PCR. The sample has about 20,000 clones, 82% seen once; the top ten hold roughly 10%. In regard to this clone: The target antigen is unknown.

All donors provided no fewer than one pre-ART and no fewer than two post-ART PBMC samples. The V call is TRBV30, the J call TRBJ2-7, with a tentative D call TRBD2 (5 bases). The TCR was taken from a man in his forties with HIV. Sequencing used unsorted PBMCs, obtained 2.3 to 2.5 years after starting antiretroviral therapy. CDR3 residues: CAWSPINGRVGEQYF. CDR3 nucleotides: TGTGCCTGGAGTCCTATTAATGGGAGAGTTGGAGAGCAGTACTTC. Looking up the rest from reference TRBV30 and TRBJ2-7 gives the full variable domain: SQTIHQWPATLVQPVGSPLSLECTVEGTSNPNLYWYRQAAGRGLQLLFYSVGIGQISSEVPQNLSASRPQDRQFILSSKKLLLSDSGFYLCAWSPINGRVGEQYFGPGTRLTVT.